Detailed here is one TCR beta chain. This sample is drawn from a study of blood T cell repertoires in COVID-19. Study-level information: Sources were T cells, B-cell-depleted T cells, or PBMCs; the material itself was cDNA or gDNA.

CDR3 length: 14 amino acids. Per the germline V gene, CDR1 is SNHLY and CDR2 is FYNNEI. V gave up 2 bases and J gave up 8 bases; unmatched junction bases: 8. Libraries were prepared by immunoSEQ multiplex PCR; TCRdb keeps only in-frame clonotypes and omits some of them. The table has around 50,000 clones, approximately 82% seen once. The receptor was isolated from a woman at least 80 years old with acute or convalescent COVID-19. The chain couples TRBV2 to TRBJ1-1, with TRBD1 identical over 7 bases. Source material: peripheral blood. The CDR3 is CASSESRTGFEAFF. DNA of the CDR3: TGTGCCAGCAGTGAATCCCGGACAGGTTTCGAAGCTTTCTTT.